A selection of T cell receptor beta chains follows, all from one sample in a study of blood T cell repertoires in COVID-19. Data came from immunoSEQ multiplex PCR; TCRdb stores just in-frame clones and leaves some out. This sample has 270,000 or so clones, with about 89% found just once. Sequencing was performed on PBMCs or T cells enriched from blood (not recorded which). The receptors shown here come from a woman aged 18-29 years who had recovered from COVID-19. The CDR3 runs from the conserved cysteine through the conserved F or W. The order of the fields is V gene, J gene, D gene, clone size, CDR3 protein, CDR3 DNA. D genes are given only for firm matches. Not every row has a clone size; where given, it reads once, few, many or a size class.

v_gene: TRBV5-4
j_gene: TRBJ2-5
d_gene: -
abundance: -
CDR3aa: CASSLVSAQETQYF
CDR3nt: TGTGCCAGCAGCTTGGTTAGTGCCCAAGAGACCCAGTACTTC

v_gene: TRBV7-8
j_gene: TRBJ2-7
d_gene: -
abundance: -
CDR3aa: CASSTRGQSYEQYF
CDR3nt: TGTGCCAGCAGCACCAGGGGCCAATCCTACGAGCAGTACTTC

v_gene: TRBV19
j_gene: TRBJ1-6
d_gene: TRBD1
abundance: -
CDR3aa: CAIPGQGYSPLHF
CDR3nt: TGTGCCATTCCGGGACAGGGGTATTCACCCCTCCACTTT

v_gene: TRBV28
j_gene: TRBJ2-7
d_gene: -
abundance: -
CDR3aa: CASRGDIPYEQYF
CDR3nt: TGTGCCAGCAGAGGGGACATACCCTACGAGCAGTACTTC

v_gene: TRBV27
j_gene: TRBJ2-3
d_gene: -
abundance: -
CDR3aa: CASSPTIIRTDTQYF
CDR3nt: TGTGCCAGCAGTCCAACAATAATTCGCACAGATACGCAGTATTTT

v_gene: TRBV24-1
j_gene: TRBJ2-1
d_gene: -
abundance: -
CDR3aa: CATSPPRGEQFF
CDR3nt: TGTGCCACCAGTCCTCCTAGGGGCGAGCAGTTCTTC

v_gene: TRBV28
j_gene: TRBJ1-2
d_gene: TRBD1
abundance: -
CDR3aa: CASSWGQEDYGYTF
CDR3nt: TGTGCCAGCAGTTGGGGACAGGAGGACTATGGCTACACCTTC

v_gene: TRBV9
j_gene: TRBJ1-3
d_gene: -
abundance: once
CDR3aa: CASSALDIRSGNTIYF
CDR3nt: TGTGCCAGCAGCGCACTAGACATACGCTCTGGAAACACCATATATTTT

v_gene: TRBV3-1/TRBV3-2
j_gene: TRBJ1-2
d_gene: -
abundance: -
CDR3aa: CASSQDVVRGYGYTF
CDR3nt: TGTGCCAGCAGCCAAGATGTAGTTAGGGGATATGGCTACACCTTC

v_gene: TRBV6-2/TRBV6-3
j_gene: TRBJ2-4
d_gene: TRBD1
abundance: -
CDR3aa: CASSYDRGQDIQYF
CDR3nt: TGTGCCAGCAGTTACGACAGGGGGCAGGACATTCAGTACTTC

v_gene: TRBV7-3
j_gene: TRBJ2-1
d_gene: TRBD2
abundance: -
CDR3aa: CASSLSSGTNEQFF
CDR3nt: TGTGCCAGCAGCTTATCTAGCGGGACCAATGAGCAGTTCTTC

v_gene: TRBV27
j_gene: TRBJ1-2
d_gene: -
abundance: -
CDR3aa: CASSPVGGGYTF
CDR3nt: TGTGCCAGCAGCCCGGTGGGGGGGGGCTACACCTTC

v_gene: TRBV11-3
j_gene: TRBJ2-5
d_gene: -
abundance: -
CDR3aa: CASSLQGGYETQYF
CDR3nt: TGTGCCAGCAGCTTACAGGGGGGATACGAGACCCAGTACTTC

v_gene: TRBV5-4
j_gene: TRBJ2-2
d_gene: TRBD2
abundance: once
CDR3aa: CTSSFGTSGRNTGELFF
CDR3nt: TGTACCAGCAGTTTCGGGACTAGCGGGAGGAACACCGGGGAGCTGTTTTTT

v_gene: TRBV5-1
j_gene: TRBJ2-1
d_gene: TRBD2
abundance: -
CDR3aa: CASSMTGTSSYNEQFF
CDR3nt: TGCGCCAGCAGCATGACCGGGACTAGTTCCTACAATGAGCAGTTCTTC

v_gene: TRBV10-3
j_gene: TRBJ2-3
d_gene: TRBD2
abundance: -
CDR3aa: CAIRPAGGTDTQYF
CDR3nt: TGTGCCATCAGGCCAGCGGGAGGGACAGATACGCAGTATTTT

v_gene: TRBV5-1
j_gene: TRBJ2-2
d_gene: -
abundance: -
CDR3aa: CASSQTGHRELFF
CDR3nt: TGCGCCAGCAGCCAGACAGGTCACCGGGAGCTGTTTTTT

v_gene: TRBV25-1
j_gene: TRBJ2-1
d_gene: -
abundance: once
CDR3aa: CASSERSRESSYNEQFF
CDR3nt: TGTGCCAGCAGTGAACGTTCGCGGGAAAGCTCCTACAATGAGCAGTTCTTC

v_gene: TRBV18
j_gene: TRBJ1-3
d_gene: -
abundance: -
CDR3aa: CASSPEVDSGNTIYF
CDR3nt: TGTGCCAGCTCACCGGAGGTAGACTCTGGAAACACCATATATTTT

v_gene: TRBV12-5
j_gene: TRBJ2-7
d_gene: -
abundance: -
CDR3aa: CASGLVGQDYEQYF
CDR3nt: TGTGCTAGTGGTTTGGTTGGACAAGACTACGAGCAGTACTTC

v_gene: TRBV7-9
j_gene: TRBJ2-1
d_gene: -
abundance: -
CDR3aa: CASSLWPDTYNEQFF
CDR3nt: TGTGCCAGCAGCTTATGGCCCGATACATACAATGAGCAGTTCTTC

v_gene: TRBV5-6
j_gene: TRBJ1-2
d_gene: -
abundance: -
CDR3aa: CASSPKQSYGYTF
CDR3nt: TGTGCCAGCAGCCCGAAACAGAGCTATGGCTACACCTTC

v_gene: TRBV28
j_gene: TRBJ2-3
d_gene: -
abundance: -
CDR3aa: CASSLVRDGVDTQYF
CDR3nt: TGTGCCAGCAGTTTGGTGAGGGATGGAGTAGATACGCAGTATTTT

v_gene: TRBV5-5
j_gene: TRBJ2-2
d_gene: TRBD1
abundance: -
CDR3aa: CASSPTGLVGGELFF
CDR3nt: TGTGCCAGCAGCCCGACAGGGTTGGTGGGAGGGGAGCTGTTTTTT

v_gene: TRBV4-1
j_gene: TRBJ1-6
d_gene: TRBD1
abundance: few
CDR3aa: CASSQAGTVLWPLHF
CDR3nt: TGCGCCAGCAGCCAGGCCGGGACAGTCCTCTGGCCCCTCCACTTT

v_gene: TRBV18
j_gene: TRBJ1-6
d_gene: -
abundance: -
CDR3aa: CASSATRGHNNSPLHF
CDR3nt: TGTGCCAGCTCAGCAACTCGGGGACATAATAATTCACCCCTCCACTTT

v_gene: TRBV6-6
j_gene: TRBJ2-7
d_gene: TRBD2
abundance: -
CDR3aa: CASRPRGGWHYEQYF
CDR3nt: TGTGCCAGCAGACCACGGGGGGGGTGGCACTACGAGCAGTACTTC

v_gene: TRBV11-2
j_gene: TRBJ2-5
d_gene: -
abundance: -
CDR3aa: CASSLGNRETQYF
CDR3nt: TGTGCCAGCAGCTTAGGCAACAGGGAGACCCAGTACTTC